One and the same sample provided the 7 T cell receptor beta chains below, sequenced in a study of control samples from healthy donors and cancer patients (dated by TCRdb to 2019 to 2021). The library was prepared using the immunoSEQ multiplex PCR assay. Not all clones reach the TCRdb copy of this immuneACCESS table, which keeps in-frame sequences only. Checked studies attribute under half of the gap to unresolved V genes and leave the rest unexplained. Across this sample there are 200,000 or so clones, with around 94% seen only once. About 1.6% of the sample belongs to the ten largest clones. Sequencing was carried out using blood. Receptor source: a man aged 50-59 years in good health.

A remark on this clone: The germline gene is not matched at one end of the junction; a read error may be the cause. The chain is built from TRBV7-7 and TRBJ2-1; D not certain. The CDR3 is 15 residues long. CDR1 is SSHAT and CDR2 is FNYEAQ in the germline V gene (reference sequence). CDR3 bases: TGTGCTAGCAGCTTAGTAAGTAGCTCCTACAATGAGCAGTTCTTC. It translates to CASSLVSSSYNEQFF.

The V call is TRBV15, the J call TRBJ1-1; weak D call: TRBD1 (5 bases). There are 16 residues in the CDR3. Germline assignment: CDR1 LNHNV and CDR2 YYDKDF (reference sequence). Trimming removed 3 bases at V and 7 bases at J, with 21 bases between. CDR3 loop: CATSSSGRDQFREAFF. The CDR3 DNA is TGTGCCACCAGCAGTTCAGGCAGGGACCAATTTCGTGAAGCTTTCTTT.

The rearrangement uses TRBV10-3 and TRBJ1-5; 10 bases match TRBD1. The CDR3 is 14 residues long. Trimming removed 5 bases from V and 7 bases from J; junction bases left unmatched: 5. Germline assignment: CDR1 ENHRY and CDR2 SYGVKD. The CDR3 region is CAISTGTGAQPQHF. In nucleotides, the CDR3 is TGTGCCATCAGTACCGGGACAGGGGCACAGCCCCAGCATTTT.

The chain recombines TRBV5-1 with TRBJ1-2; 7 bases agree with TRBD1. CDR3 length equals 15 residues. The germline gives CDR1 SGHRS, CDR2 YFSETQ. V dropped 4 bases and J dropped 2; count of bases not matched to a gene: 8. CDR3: CASSPGQAANYGYTF. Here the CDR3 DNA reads TGCGCCAGCAGCCCAGGACAGGCCGCGAACTATGGCTACACCTTC. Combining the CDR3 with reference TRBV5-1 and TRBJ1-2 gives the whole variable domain KAGVTQTPRYLIKTRGQQVTLSCSPISGHRSVSWYQQTPGQGLQFLFEYFSETQRNKGNFPGRFSGRQFSNSRSEMNVSTLELGDSALYLCASSPGQAANYGYTFGSGTRLTVV.

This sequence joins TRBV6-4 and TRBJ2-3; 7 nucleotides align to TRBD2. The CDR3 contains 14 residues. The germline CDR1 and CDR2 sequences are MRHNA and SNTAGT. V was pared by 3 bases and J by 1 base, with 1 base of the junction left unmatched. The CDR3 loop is CASSDTSGTDTQYF. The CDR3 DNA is TGTGCCAGCAGTGATACTAGCGGCACAGATACGCAGTATTTT.

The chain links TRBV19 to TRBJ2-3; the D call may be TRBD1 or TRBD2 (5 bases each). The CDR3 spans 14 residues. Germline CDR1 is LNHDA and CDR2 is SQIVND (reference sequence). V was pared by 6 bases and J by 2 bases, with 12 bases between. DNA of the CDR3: TGTGCCAGTAGCCCCGAGGGGATCACAGATACGCAGTATTTT. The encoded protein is CASSPEGITDTQYF.

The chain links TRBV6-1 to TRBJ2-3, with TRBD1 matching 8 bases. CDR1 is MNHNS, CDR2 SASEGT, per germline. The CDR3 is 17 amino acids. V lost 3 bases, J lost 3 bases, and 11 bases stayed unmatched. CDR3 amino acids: CASSDLPRRQGTDTQYF. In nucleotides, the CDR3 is TGTGCCAGCAGTGACCTCCCCCGGAGACAGGGGACAGATACGCAGTATTTT.